The next 14 T cell receptor beta chains were all read from a single sample in a study of shared clonotypes between healthy human individuals. Naive-designated CD8 cells lacked CD45RO, were positively enriched for CCR7, and omitted terminally differentiated effector memory CD45RA+ cells. Profiling relied on immunoSEQ multiplex PCR, and the TCRdb table lists in-frame clones only, not all of them. Of over 2 million clones detected, about 95% appear once; the ten largest clones hold 0.85% to 1.3%. The sequenced material came from naive CD8+ T cells sorted from blood. The receptors shown here come from a man younger than 30 in good health.

This clone has just one count. This chain joins TRBV7-6 and TRBJ2-3; 12 bases fit TRBD2. J was trimmed by 2 bases and V by 5 bases; bases with no gene match: 2. The germline V gene has CDR1 SGHVS and CDR2 FNYEAQ. The CDR3 loop spans 15 amino acids. CDR3 sequence (DNA): TGTGCCAGCAGCGGACTAGCGGGGTACACAGATACGCAGTATTTT. As protein: CASSGLAGYTDTQYF.

The genes are TRBV18 and TRBJ2-3; D uncertain. Trimming left V 2 bases short and J 0 bases short, with 15 bases between. This CDR3 has 17 residues. The germline V gene has CDR1 KGHSH and CDR2 LQKENI. The CDR3 sequence is CASSPDGPGVSTDTQYF. CDR3 sequence (DNA): TGTGCCAGCTCACCAGACGGGCCCGGTGTTAGCACAGATACGCAGTATTTT.

This chain uses TRBV11-1 with TRBJ2-1; 8 bases are a match to TRBD2. This CDR3 has 17 amino acids. Germline V gene lookup returns CDR1 SGHAT and CDR2 FQDESV (reference sequence). V shed 6 bases, J shed 4 bases, and the junction held 14 bases outside the gene matches. Here the CDR3 DNA reads TGTGCCAGCAGTCCTTCACCGGGAGGGGCCGTGTACAATGAGCAGTTCTTC. Protein sequence: CASSPSPGGAVYNEQFF.

With respect to this clone: Additional DNA sequences in this sample encode the identical CDR3. In nucleotides, the CDR3 is TGTGCCAGCAGTTACTCGGTCGGGGAGGACACCGGGGAGCTGTTTTTT. This translates into CASSYSVGEDTGELFF. V usage is TRBV6-5 and J usage is TRBJ2-2; D is perhaps TRBD2 (6 bases). Germline V gene lookup returns CDR1 MNHEY and CDR2 SVGAGI. V lost 0 bases, J lost 3 bases, and 11 bases lay in between. The CDR3 sequence is 16 residues long.

J is TRBJ2-7 and V is TRBV7-8; 7 bases map to TRBD1. Per germline, CDR1 SGHVS and CDR2 FQNEAQ. Trimming cost V 5 bases and J 3 bases; bases outside gene matches: 7. This CDR3 has 14 residues. The CDR3 DNA reads TGTGCCAGCAGCCTGATCCGGGACAGCTACGAGCAGTACTTC. Encoded protein: CASSLIRDSYEQYF.

This clone has a single count. The chain has TRBV28 and TRBJ1-3; possible D gene TRBD1, 6 bases. This CDR3 is built from 14 residues. Germline V gene sequence: CDR1 MDHEN, CDR2 SYDVKM. The ends were cut back, 5 bases at V and 5 bases at J, with 13 bases in the middle. The CDR3 nucleotides are TGTGCCAGCAGTCCCGGACAGATGAGAAACACCATATATTTT. Translating it yields CASSPGQMRNTIYF.

The chain joins TRBV5-4 to TRBJ2-7; the D is unclear. V lost 4 bases and J 6 bases, leaving 11 bases between the germline ends. Germline loops: CDR1 SGHNT, CDR2 YYREEE (reference sequence). CDR3 length: 12 residues. The DNA for the CDR3 is TGTGCCAGCAGCCAGTCAGTTGGCGAGCAGTACTTC. It is translated as CASSQSVGEQYF.

J is TRBJ1-2 and V is TRBV6-6; weak D call: TRBD1 (5 bases). V dropped 0 bases and J dropped 3 bases, with 5 bases sitting between them. This CDR3 has 13 amino acids. CDR1 and CDR2 (germline): MNHNY, SVGAGI (reference sequence). The CDR3 is CASSYSGDYGYTF. CDR3 coding DNA: TGTGCCAGCAGTTACTCAGGGGACTATGGCTACACCTTC.

V gene TRBV19 combines with J gene TRBJ2-3; 10 positions match TRBD1. The germline V gene encodes CDR1 LNHDA and CDR2 SQIVND (reference sequence). This CDR3 spans 16 amino acids. Germline trimming cut 8 bases from V and 0 bases from J; bases unmatched to any gene: 8. CDR3 amino acids: CASDPGQGTSTDTQYF. DNA for the CDR3: TGTGCCAGTGACCCGGGACAGGGGACTAGCACAGATACGCAGTATTTT.

V and J are TRBV27 and TRBJ2-7; 7 bases are shared with TRBD2. CDR3 length: 15 amino acids. The trim removed 6 bases at V and 2 bases at J, leaving 10 bases unmatched. Germline V gene data show CDR1 as MNHEY and CDR2 as SMNVEV (reference sequence). DNA of the CDR3: TGTGCCAGCAGATCCGCTAGCGGTTCGGCCTACGAGCAGTACTTC. This sequence encodes CASRSASGSAYEQYF.

This clone came up once. The chain combines TRBV7-9 with TRBJ2-7, with 10 positions matching TRBD2. The CDR3 sequence is 17 residues long. Trimming cost V 5 bases and J 0 bases; bases outside gene matches: 10. Germline V gene lookup returns CDR1 SEHNR and CDR2 FQNEAQ (reference sequence). The CDR3 sequence: CASSGPSGGPTSYEQYF. As DNA, the CDR3 is TGTGCCAGCAGCGGCCCTAGCGGGGGCCCCACCTCCTACGAGCAGTACTTC.

V gene TRBV10-3 combines with J gene TRBJ2-7; D is uncertain. The CDR3 sequence is 14 residues long. V lost 10 bases, J lost 1 base, and 17 bases lay in between. Germline CDR1 ENHRY, CDR2 SYGVKD. CDR3 protein: CATVRGVESYEQYF. CDR3 nucleotides: TGTGCCACCGTTCGTGGGGTGGAGTCCTACGAGCAGTACTTC.

The chain carries TRBV6-6 and TRBJ2-1; D ambiguous. Germline V gene lookup returns CDR1 MNHNY and CDR2 SVGAGI (reference sequence). The germline V and J ends were trimmed by 6 bases and 6 bases, with 12 bases remaining between them. The CDR3 has 13 amino acids. CDR3 DNA: TGTGCCAGCAGCCTCCATGGCGGCAATGAGCAGTTCTTC. Its translation: CASSLHGGNEQFF.

The CDR3 sequence: CASSFEATYNEQFF. CDR3 coding DNA: TGTGCCAGCAGCTTTGAGGCTACCTACAATGAGCAGTTCTTC. This chain joins TRBV13 and TRBJ2-1; the D is unclear. Germline V gene data show CDR1 as PRHDT and CDR2 as FYEKMQ (reference sequence). Trimming removed 3 bases at V and 2 bases at J, with 8 bases between. This CDR3 is 14 amino acids long.